The rows below give T cell receptor beta chains drawn from one sample of a study of a mutant IDH1 vaccine in newly diagnosed glioma. Repertoires were generated with immunoSEQ multiplex PCR, while TCRdb's copy carries only in-frame clones and drops some. The sample shows some 30,000 clones, roughly 90% of them seen only once. Their recognized antigens are unknown. The sequenced sample was PBMCs, obtained from a glioma patient whose treatment included an IDH1 peptide vaccine. These receptors came from a young man with glioma. CDR3s include the opening cysteine and the closing phenylalanine or tryptophan. Each record gives: V gene, J gene, CDR3 protein.

TRBV10-3	TRBJ1-1	CAISSSPGDMNTEAFF
TRBV5-1	TRBJ2-3	CASSLRTSGTDTQYF
TRBV7-2	TRBJ2-5	CASSSRGAETQYF
TRBV5-4	TRBJ2-7	CASSAGTSNFYEQYF
TRBV6-6	TRBJ1-1	CASSYSGGTEAFF
TRBV4-2	TRBJ1-5	CASSLSDRVSNQPQHF
TRBV28	TRBJ1-2	CASGQGDYGYTF
TRBV6-1	TRBJ1-2	CASSEGRTGVHYGYTF
TRBV7-8	TRBJ2-7	CASSRRSISGSALGEQYF
TRBV9	TRBJ2-7	CASSPRQGTSYEQYF
TRBV15	TRBJ2-5	CATSRSQGGAETQYF
TRBV29-1	TRBJ2-2	CSVATDRTGELFF
TRBV4-1	TRBJ1-2	CASRAATNYGYTF
TRBV30	TRBJ2-3	CAWTRGQGTSTDTQYF
TRBV29-1	TRBJ2-7	CSVRATSGSWGYEQYF
TRBV6-5	TRBJ1-1	CASSYSKNTEAFF
TRBV7-9	TRBJ2-1	CASSLGSLGEPYNEQFF
TRBV6-1	TRBJ1-1	CASSRMQGASEAFF
TRBV9	TRBJ2-5	CASSVGPSETQYF
TRBV4-3	TRBJ1-4	CASSQDRGGRGEKLFF
TRBV18	TRBJ1-3	CASSQTVGNTIYF
TRBV30	TRBJ1-3	CAWSVHGPPDTIYF
TRBV7-2	TRBJ2-1	CASSLRSNNEQFF
TRBV9	TRBJ2-7	CASSVGTSGLSSYEQYF
TRBV6-5	TRBJ2-1	CASPPGGRPHNEQFF
TRBV27	TRBJ1-1	CASSRQGNTEAFF
TRBV30	TRBJ1-4	CAWSTNRDLEKLFF
TRBV29-1	TRBJ1-1	CSGGNTEAFF
TRBV9	TRBJ1-1	CASSVGGQGRDTEAFF
TRBV6-5	.	CASSYRGPYEQYF